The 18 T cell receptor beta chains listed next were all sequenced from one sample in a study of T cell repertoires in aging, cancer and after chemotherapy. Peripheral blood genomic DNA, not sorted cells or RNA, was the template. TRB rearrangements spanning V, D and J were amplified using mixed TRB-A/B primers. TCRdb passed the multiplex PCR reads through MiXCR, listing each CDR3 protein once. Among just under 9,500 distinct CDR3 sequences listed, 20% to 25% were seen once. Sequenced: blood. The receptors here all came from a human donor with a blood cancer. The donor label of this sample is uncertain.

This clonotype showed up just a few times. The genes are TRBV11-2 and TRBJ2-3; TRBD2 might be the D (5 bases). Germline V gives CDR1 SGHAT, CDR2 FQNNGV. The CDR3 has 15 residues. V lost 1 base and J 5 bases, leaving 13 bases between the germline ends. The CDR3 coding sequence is TGTGCCAGCAGCTTAGTGGTGGCTAGCTTAGATACGCAGTATTTT. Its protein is CASSLVVASLDTQYF.

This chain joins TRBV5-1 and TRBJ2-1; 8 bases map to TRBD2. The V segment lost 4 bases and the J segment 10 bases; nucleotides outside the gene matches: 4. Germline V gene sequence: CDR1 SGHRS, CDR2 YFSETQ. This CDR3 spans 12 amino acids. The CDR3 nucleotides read TGCGCCAGCAGCCGGGAGGGGTTAGAGCAGTTCTTC. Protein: CASSREGLEQFF.

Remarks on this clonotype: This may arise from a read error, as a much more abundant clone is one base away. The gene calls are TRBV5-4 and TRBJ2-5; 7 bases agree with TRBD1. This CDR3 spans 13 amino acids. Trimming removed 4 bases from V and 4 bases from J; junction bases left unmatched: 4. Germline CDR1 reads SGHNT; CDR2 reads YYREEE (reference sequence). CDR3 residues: CASSVGQRETQYF. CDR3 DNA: TGTGCCAGCAGCGTGGGACAGCGAGAGACCCAGTACTTC.

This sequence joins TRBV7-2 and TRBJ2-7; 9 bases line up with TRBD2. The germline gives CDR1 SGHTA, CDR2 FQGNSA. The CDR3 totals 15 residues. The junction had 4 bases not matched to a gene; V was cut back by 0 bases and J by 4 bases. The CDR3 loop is CASSLAASGTYEQYF. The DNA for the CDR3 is TGTGCCAGCAGCTTAGCGGCTAGCGGGACTTACGAGCAGTACTTC.

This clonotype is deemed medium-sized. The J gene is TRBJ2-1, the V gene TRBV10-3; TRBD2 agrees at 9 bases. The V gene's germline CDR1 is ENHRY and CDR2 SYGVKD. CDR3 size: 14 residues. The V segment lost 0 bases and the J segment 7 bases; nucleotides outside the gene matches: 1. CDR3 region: CAISESAGGNEQFF. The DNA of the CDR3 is TGTGCCATCAGTGAGTCGGCGGGAGGGAATGAGCAGTTCTTC.

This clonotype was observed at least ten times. CDR3 residues: CASSIQVNTEAFF. CDR3 DNA: TGTGCCAGCAGCATACAGGTGAACACTGAAGCTTTCTTT. This sequence joins TRBV27 and TRBJ1-1; possible D gene TRBD1, 5 bases. Germline V lookup: CDR1 MNHEY, CDR2 SMNVEV (reference sequence). V lost 6 bases to trimming and J lost 0 bases, with 8 bases between them. The CDR3 is 13 residues long.

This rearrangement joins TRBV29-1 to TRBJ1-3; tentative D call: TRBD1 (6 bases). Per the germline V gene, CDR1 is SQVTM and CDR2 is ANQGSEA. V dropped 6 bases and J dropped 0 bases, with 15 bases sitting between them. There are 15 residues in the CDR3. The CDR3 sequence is CSVSGQLDSGNTIYF. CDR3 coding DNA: TGCAGCGTCAGCGGACAGCTTGACTCTGGAAACACCATATATTTT.

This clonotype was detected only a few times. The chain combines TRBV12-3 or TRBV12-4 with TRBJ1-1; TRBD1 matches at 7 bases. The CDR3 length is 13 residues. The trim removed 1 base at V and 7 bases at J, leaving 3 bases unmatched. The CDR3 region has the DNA TGTGCCAGCAGTTTAGTCAGGGGGAGTGAAGCTTTCTTT. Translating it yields CASSLVRGSEAFF.

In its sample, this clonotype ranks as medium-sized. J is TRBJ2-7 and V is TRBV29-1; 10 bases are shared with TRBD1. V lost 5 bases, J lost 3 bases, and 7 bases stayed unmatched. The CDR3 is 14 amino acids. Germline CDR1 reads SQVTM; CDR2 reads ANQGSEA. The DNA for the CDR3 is TGCAGCGTTCGGGGGACAGGGGCTATCTACGAGCAGTACTTC. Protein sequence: CSVRGTGAIYEQYF.

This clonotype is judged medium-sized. The CDR3: CASSTGYEQYF. The CDR3 DNA sequence: TGTGCCAGCAGCACGGGTTACGAGCAGTACTTC. The rearrangement links TRBV5-4 to TRBJ2-7; D not resolved. Germline assignment: CDR1 SGHNT and CDR2 YYREEE (reference sequence). V lost 4 bases, J lost 4 bases, and 6 bases lay in between. There are 11 residues in the CDR3.

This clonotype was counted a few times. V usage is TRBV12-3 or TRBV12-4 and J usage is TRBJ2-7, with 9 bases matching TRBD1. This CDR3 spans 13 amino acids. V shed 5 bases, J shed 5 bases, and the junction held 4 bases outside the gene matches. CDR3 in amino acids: CASSVGTGNEQYF. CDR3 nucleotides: TGTGCCAGCAGTGTTGGGACAGGGAACGAGCAGTACTTC.

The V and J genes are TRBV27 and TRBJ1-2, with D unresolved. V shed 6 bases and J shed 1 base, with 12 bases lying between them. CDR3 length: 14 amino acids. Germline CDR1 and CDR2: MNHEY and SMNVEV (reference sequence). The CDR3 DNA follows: TGTGCCAGCAGATTCTTGACGGATAACTATGGCTACACCTTC. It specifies CASRFLTDNYGYTF.

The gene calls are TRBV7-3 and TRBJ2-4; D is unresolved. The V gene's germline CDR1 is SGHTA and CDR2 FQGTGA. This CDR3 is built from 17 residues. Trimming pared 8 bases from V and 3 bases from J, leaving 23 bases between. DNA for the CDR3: TGTGCCAGCGCCCTAAACGCCTTAGTCCCCCTCAAAAACATTCAGTACTTC. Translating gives CASALNALVPLKNIQYF. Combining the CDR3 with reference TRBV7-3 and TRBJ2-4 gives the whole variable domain GAGVSQTPSNKVTEKGKYVELRCDPISGHTALYWYRQSLGQGPEFLIYFQGTGAADDSGLPNDRFFAVRPEGSVSTLKIQRTERGDSAVYLCASALNALVPLKNIQYFGAGTRLSVL.

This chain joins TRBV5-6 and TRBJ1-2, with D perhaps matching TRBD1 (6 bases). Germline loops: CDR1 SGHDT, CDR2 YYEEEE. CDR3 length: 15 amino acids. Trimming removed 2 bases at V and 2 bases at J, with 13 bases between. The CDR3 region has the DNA TGTGCCAGCAGCTTCGACCAACAGGGAAACTATGGCTACACCTTC. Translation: CASSFDQQGNYGYTF. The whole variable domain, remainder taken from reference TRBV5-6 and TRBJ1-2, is DAGVTQSPTHLIKTRGQQVTLRCSPKSGHDTVSWYQQALGQGPQFIFQYYEEEERQRGNFPDRFSGHQFPNYSSELNVNALLLGDSALYLCASSFDQQGNYGYTFGSGTRLTVV.

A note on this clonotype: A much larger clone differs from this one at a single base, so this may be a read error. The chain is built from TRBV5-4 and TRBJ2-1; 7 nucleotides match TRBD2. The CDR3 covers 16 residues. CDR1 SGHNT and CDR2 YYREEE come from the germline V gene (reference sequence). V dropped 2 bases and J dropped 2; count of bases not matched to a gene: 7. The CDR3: CASSFGLVGTYNEQFF. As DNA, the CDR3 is TGTGCCAGCAGCTTCGGACTAGTGGGAACCTACAATGAGCAGTTCTTC.

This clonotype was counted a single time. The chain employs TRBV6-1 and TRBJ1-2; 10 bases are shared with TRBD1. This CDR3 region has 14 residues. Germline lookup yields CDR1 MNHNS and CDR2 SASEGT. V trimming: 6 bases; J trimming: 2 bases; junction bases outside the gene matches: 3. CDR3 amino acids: CASSTGQGNYGYTF. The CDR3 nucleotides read TGTGCCAGCAGCACGGGACAGGGGAACTATGGCTACACCTTC.

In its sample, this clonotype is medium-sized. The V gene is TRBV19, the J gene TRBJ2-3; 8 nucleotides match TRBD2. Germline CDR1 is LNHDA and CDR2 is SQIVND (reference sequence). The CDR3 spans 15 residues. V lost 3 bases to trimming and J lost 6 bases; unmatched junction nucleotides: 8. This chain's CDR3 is CASSMLAGGSDTQYF. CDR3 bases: TGTGCCAGTAGTATGTTGGCGGGAGGTTCTGATACGCAGTATTTT.

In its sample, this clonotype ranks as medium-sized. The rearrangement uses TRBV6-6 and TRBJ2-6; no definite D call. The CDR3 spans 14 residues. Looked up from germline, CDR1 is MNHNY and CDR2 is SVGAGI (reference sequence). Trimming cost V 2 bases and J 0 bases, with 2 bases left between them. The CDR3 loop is CASSYPSGANVLTF. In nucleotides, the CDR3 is TGTGCCAGCAGTTACCCCTCTGGGGCCAACGTCCTGACTTTC.